This record concerns one T cell receptor beta chain sequence. Its antigen is currently unknown. The germline gene is not matched at one end of the junction; a read error may be the cause. The CDR3 length is 17 residues. Germline V lookup: CDR1 LNHDA, CDR2 SQIVND (reference sequence). The sample belongs to a study of T cells in Graves' hyperthyroidism and ophthalmopathy. Researchers amplified the TCR beta CDR3 regions from RNA transcripts. TCR CDR3 regions were first amplified by RT-PCR with HTBI primers. MiXCR, run by TCRdb on the multiplex PCR reads, gives a single entry per CDR3 protein. In the table there are hundreds of thousands of distinct CDR3 sequences, 46% of which are singletons. Study results and limitations: A 13 V-J model separated ophthalmopathy from stable hyperthyroidism. Most clonotypes expanded in the thyroid (above 0.001) were also present in blood.

Hyperthyroidism of Graves' type that showed no ophthalmopathy progression within 18 months was stable. This chain links TRBV19 with TRBJ2-7, with TRBD2 matching 14 bases. The sample consisted of peripheral blood or thyroid tissue (not recorded which). This clonotype originated in a woman aged 18-30 years with Graves' hyperthyroidism. As DNA, the CDR3 is TGTGCCAGTAGTCCCGGGACTAGCGGGAGTGGAAACTACGAGCGGTACTTC. As protein: CASSPGTSGSGNYERYF.